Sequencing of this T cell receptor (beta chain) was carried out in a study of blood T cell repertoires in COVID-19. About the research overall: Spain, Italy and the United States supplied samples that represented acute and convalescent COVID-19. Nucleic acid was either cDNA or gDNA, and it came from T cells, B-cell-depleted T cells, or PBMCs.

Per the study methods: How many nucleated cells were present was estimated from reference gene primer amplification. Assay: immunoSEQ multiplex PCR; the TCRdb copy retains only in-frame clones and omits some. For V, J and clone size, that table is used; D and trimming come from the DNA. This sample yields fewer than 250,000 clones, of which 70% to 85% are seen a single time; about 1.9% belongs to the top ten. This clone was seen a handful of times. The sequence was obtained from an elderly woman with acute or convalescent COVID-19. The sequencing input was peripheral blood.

CDR3 nucleotides: TGTGCCAGCTCACCTAAAGGACTAGCGGGAGAGGGGACCCAGTACTTC. Protein sequence: CASSPKGLAGEGTQYF. The chain combines TRBV18 with TRBJ2-5; 13 bases line up with TRBD2. Germline V gene sequence: CDR1 KGHSH, CDR2 LQKENI. V shed 3 bases, J shed 7 bases, and the junction held 8 bases outside the gene matches. The CDR3 loop spans 16 amino acids.